The rows below give T cell receptor beta chains drawn from one sample of a study of CD8 T cells in ankylosing spondylitis. TCRdb used MiXCR to reprocess the 5' RACE reads, holding one entry per CDR3 protein. The sample has 670,000 or so distinct CDR3 sequences, around 20% seen once. Material for sequencing was blood, either unsorted or a sorted T cell fraction (not recorded which). The source is a male donor with ankylosing spondylitis. CDR3s include the opening cysteine and the closing phenylalanine or tryptophan. The D gene is left open where the match is weak. The size entry is marked missing in some rows and otherwise reads once, few, many or a size class.

D,J,size,V,DNA,CDR3
NA,TRBJ2-1,NA,TRBV20-1,TGCAGTGCTAGCCCAGGGAGCTTCTCCTACAATGAGCAGTTCTTC,CSASPGSFSYNEQFF
NA,TRBJ2-7,few,TRBV30,TGTGCCTCTCGATTGGGCCCCTACGAGCAGTACTTC,CASRLGPYEQYF
NA,TRBJ1-3,NA,TRBV6-5,TGTGCCAGCAGTTACAGGGACTTGGGAAACACCATATATTTT,CASSYRDLGNTIYF
TRBD1,TRBJ2-5,NA,TRBV2,TGTGCCAGCAGTGACCAGGGGGCCCCCCAAGAGAATCAGTACTTC,CASSDQGAPQENQYF
NA,TRBJ2-2,few,TRBV7-2,TGTGCCAGCAGCCCCAACACACTAATCACCGGGGAGCTGTTTTTT,CASSPNTLITGELFF
NA,TRBJ2-7,NA,TRBV18,TGTGCCAGCTCACCACCGTGGCAGGATGGGTCCTACGAGCAGTACTTC,CASSPPWQDGSYEQYF
TRBD1,TRBJ2-5,NA,TRBV5-1,TGCGCCAGCAGCATCCTACAGGGGACGGGAGAGACCCAGTACTTC,CASSILQGTGETQYF
NA,TRBJ2-1,NA,TRBV5-1,TGCGCCAGCAGCACACAGTATAGCGATGAGCAGTTCTTC,CASSTQYSDEQFF
TRBD2,TRBJ2-1,few,TRBV20-1,TGCAGTGCTAGAAAGACTAGCGGGAGTGCCTCCTACAATGAGCAGTTCTTC,CSARKTSGSASYNEQFF
TRBD1,TRBJ2-3,NA,TRBV4-2,TGTGCCAGCAGCCAAGCCCAGGGGGCATCAGATACGCAGTATTTT,CASSQAQGASDTQYF
NA,TRBJ1-3,NA,TRBV12-3/TRBV12-4,TGTGCCAGCAGCCAAGGAGGGGGCTCTGGAAACACCATATATTTT,CASSQGGGSGNTIYF
TRBD1,TRBJ1-3,NA,TRBV5-1,TGCGCCAGCAGCCGGGGGCCGACAGGGGACGGAAACACCATATATTTT,CASSRGPTGDGNTIYF
NA,TRBJ1-1,few,TRBV4-1,TGCGCCAGCAGCCAAGTTGGGGTTGTAGCTGCTTTCTTT,CASSQVGVVAAFF
TRBD2,TRBJ2-7,few,TRBV18,TGTGCCAGCTCACCAAGGCGGGAGGGCCCCTACGAGCAGTACTTC,CASSPRREGPYEQYF
NA,TRBJ1-6,NA,TRBV7-2,TGTGCCAGCAGCACCAACAGGGAGTCACCCCTCCACTTT,CASSTNRESPLHF
NA,TRBJ2-2,few,TRBV3-1,TGTGCCAGCAGCCAAGAAATGGTGGGAGGAGCCGGGGAGCTGTTTTTT,CASSQEMVGGAGELFF
TRBD1,TRBJ2-7,NA,TRBV20-1,TGCAGTGCAAAGACTCCCGGGACAGGGTTGTACTTC,CSAKTPGTGLYF
NA,TRBJ1-5,NA,TRBV10-3,TGTGCCATCAGTGAGTGGGGGGATCAGCCCCAGCATTTT,CAISEWGDQPQHF
TRBD2,TRBJ2-7,NA,TRBV10-3,TGTGCCATCAGTGAGAGAGAGCGGGAGCCCCCTCGCGAGCAGTACTTC,CAISEREREPPREQYF
NA,TRBJ2-7,NA,TRBV20-1,TGCAGTGCTAGAGATGGGCAGAGCCCCTCCTACGAGCAGTACTTC,CSARDGQSPSYEQYF